This TCR beta chain was sequenced during a study of T cell repertoires in cytomegalovirus infection. Overall study context: Evidence of both CMV infection and a matching HLA type came from public TCR beta signatures.

Using its own MiXCR run on the reads, TCRdb lists one record per CDR3 protein. The sample has 200,000 to 250,000 distinct CDR3 sequences; around 12% are singletons. Whole-study results and caveats: People with CMV and the relevant HLA were identified by cumulative public TCR beta family frequency. HLA-C-restricted TCR beta clonotypes specific for CMV led the ex vivo response.

The CDR3 spans 16 residues. Per germline, CDR1 SGHTA and CDR2 FQGTGA. V lost 5 bases to trimming and J lost 4 bases, with 19 bases between them. A few counts support this clonotype. The antigen is unknown. Sequencing was performed on PBMCs. The source is a human donor in good health (CMV status not recorded). Some clones in this sample may be carry-over from other donors' samples. The J gene is TRBJ2-3, the V gene TRBV7-3, with TRBD1 as a possible D gene (7 bases). CDR3 sequence reads: CASSHPGRGVADTQYF. The CDR3 nucleotides read TGTGCCAGCAGCCACCCTGGCAGGGGGGTCGCAGATACGCAGTATTTT.